The rows below give T cell receptor beta chains drawn from one sample of a study of T cell responses to AZD1222 COVID-19 vaccine. The protocol was immunoSEQ multiplex PCR, while the TCRdb copy is restricted to in-frame clones and leaves out a portion. The sample has more than 95,000 clones; roughly 88% are singletons. The sample here was peripheral blood, taken on day 0 of MenACWY control vaccination. The receptors here all came from an adult in good health. Both conserved end residues are part of each CDR3. Fields, in order: V gene, CDR3 length, clone size, J gene, D gene, CDR3 protein, CDR3 DNA. A D gene is named only where the DNA matches it firmly. Clone size is shown for a subset of rows, as once, few, many or a class of expanded clone.

TRBV2	13	.	TRBJ2-2	.	CASSGRRTGELFF	TGTGCCAGCAGTGGGCGCCGCACCGGGGAGCTGTTTTTT
TRBV7-2	11	.	TRBJ2-5	.	CASRGEETQYF	TGTGCCAGCAGGGGAGAGGAGACCCAGTACTTC
TRBV3-1/TRBV3-2	13	once	TRBJ1-1	.	CASSPFAGTEAFF	TGTGCCAGCAGCCCTTTTGCTGGGACTGAAGCTTTCTTT
TRBV9	14	.	TRBJ1-2	.	CASSVAGSIYGYTF	TGTGCCAGCAGCGTAGCAGGGAGTATCTATGGCTACACCTTC
TRBV12-3/TRBV12-4	13	few	TRBJ2-7	.	CASSLGRAYEQYF	TGTGCCAGCAGTTTAGGCAGGGCATACGAGCAGTACTTC
TRBV11-2	18	.	TRBJ1-6	.	CASSLDSRLSSYNSPLHF	TGTGCCAGCAGCTTAGATAGTCGGTTAAGCTCCTATAATTCACCCCTCCACTTT
TRBV4-2	15	.	TRBJ1-4	.	CASSQETGRGEKLFF	TGTGCCAGCAGCCAAGAGACAGGACGAGGTGAAAAACTGTTTTTT
TRBV9	15	.	TRBJ2-1	TRBD2	CASSAGLAGYNEQFF	TGTGCCAGCAGCGCAGGACTAGCGGGCTACAATGAGCAGTTCTTC
TRBV7-9	13	.	TRBJ1-1	TRBD1	CASSAAGTGGAFF	TGTGCCAGCAGCGCGGCCGGGACAGGGGGAGCTTTCTTT
TRBV4-2	15	.	TRBJ1-1	.	CASSQDLTGNTEAFF	TGTGCCAGCAGCCAAGATCTAACAGGGAACACTGAAGCTTTCTTT
TRBV6-1	12	.	TRBJ1-1	.	CASSEGGTEAFF	TGTGCCAGCAGTGAAGGGGGCACTGAAGCTTTCTTT
TRBV6-2/TRBV6-3	16	.	TRBJ2-6	.	CASSYTKGAGANVLTF	TGTGCCAGCAGTTATACGAAGGGGGCTGGGGCCAACGTCCTGACTTTC
TRBV5-1	17	.	TRBJ1-1	.	CARSLGGGPPTNTEAFF	TGCGCCCGCAGCTTGGGGGGGGGCCCCCCCACGAACACTGAAGCTTTCTTT
TRBV4-2	18	once	TRBJ2-3	.	CASSQDLIRGGATDTQYF	TGTGCCAGCAGCCAAGATCTTATCCGAGGCGGGGCCACAGATACGCAGTATTTT
TRBV7-6	19	.	TRBJ2-3	TRBD2	CASSQHSASGFSSTDTQYF	TGTGCCAGCAGCCAACACTCAGCTAGCGGGTTCTCTAGCACAGATACGCAGTATTTT
TRBV19	14	.	TRBJ1-1	.	CASAPTGTNTEAFF	TGTGCCAGTGCCCCGACCGGAACGAACACTGAAGCTTTCTTT
TRBV13	16	few	TRBJ2-1	TRBD2	CASSPPPSGGRNEQFF	TGTGCCAGCAGCCCTCCCCCTAGCGGGGGACGGAATGAGCAGTTCTTC
TRBV12-3/TRBV12-4	12	.	TRBJ2-7	.	CASSLTVKGQYF	TGTGCCAGCAGTTTAACAGTCAAGGGGCAGTACTTC
TRBV7-8	15	.	TRBJ2-1	TRBD1	CASSLTGQGANEQFF	TGTGCCAGCAGCTTGACGGGACAGGGGGCAAATGAGCAGTTCTTC
TRBV14	15	.	TRBJ2-5	TRBD2	CASSELAGGGETQYF	TGTGCCAGCAGCGAGCTAGCGGGAGGTGGAGAGACCCAGTACTTC
TRBV7-2	15	.	TRBJ1-2	.	CASSSKTQPLHGYTF	TGTGCCAGCAGCTCGAAGACACAACCCCTCCATGGCTACACCTTC
TRBV6-5	14	.	TRBJ1-2	.	CASSPQVALYGYTF	TGTGCCAGCAGCCCACAAGTAGCCTTATATGGCTACACCTTC
TRBV19	19	.	TRBJ2-3	TRBD2	CASSIDSLAGGPVSDTQYF	TGTGCCAGTAGTATAGATTCCCTAGCGGGAGGGCCGGTCTCAGATACGCAGTATTTT
TRBV5-5	12	.	TRBJ2-5	.	CASSLSWETQYF	TGTGCCAGCAGCTTGTCCTGGGAGACCCAGTACTTC
TRBV15	12	.	TRBJ2-1	.	CATSFKGNEQFF	TGTGCCACCAGCTTCAAGGGCAATGAGCAGTTCTTC
TRBV5-1	14	.	TRBJ2-1	.	CASSSPPSYNEQFF	TGCGCCAGCAGCTCGCCCCCCAGTTACAATGAGCAGTTCTTC
TRBV18	15	.	TRBJ2-1	.	CASSPSGTPYNEQFF	TGTGCCAGCTCACCCTCCGGGACTCCGTACAATGAGCAGTTCTTC
TRBV11-2	18	.	TRBJ2-2	TRBD2	CASSSRTSGGTNTGELFF	TGTGCCAGCAGCTCAAGGACTAGCGGGGGGACGAACACCGGGGAGCTGTTTTTT
TRBV18	15	.	TRBJ2-1	TRBD1	CASSPTGGSYNEQFF	TGTGCCAGCTCACCCACAGGGGGCTCCTACAATGAGCAGTTCTTC
TRBV6-1	18	.	TRBJ2-7	TRBD2	CASSEAGGPLLGIYEQYF	TGTGCCAGCAGTGAGGCGGGAGGGCCCCTCTTAGGGATCTACGAGCAGTACTTC
TRBV10-3	12	.	TRBJ1-5	.	CAIGGLNQPQHF	TGTGCCATCGGAGGCTTGAATCAGCCCCAGCATTTT
TRBV4-1	19	.	TRBJ2-6	TRBD1	CASSQDPGQDISGANVLTF	TGCGCCAGCAGCCAAGATCCGGGACAGGACATCTCTGGGGCCAACGTCCTGACTTTC
TRBV30	14	.	TRBJ2-7	.	CAWSQGGSRDEQYF	TGTGCCTGGAGCCAGGGGGGCTCTAGGGACGAGCAGTACTTC
TRBV19	13	.	TRBJ1-5	.	CASQDTLNQPQHF	TGTGCCAGCCAGGACACCCTTAATCAGCCCCAGCATTTT
TRBV6-1	15	.	TRBJ2-7	TRBD2	CASSELAGEGYEQYF	TGTGCCAGCAGTGAATTAGCGGGAGAGGGGTACGAGCAGTACTTC
TRBV27	17	few	TRBJ1-4	TRBD1	CASSLSRGGRGREKLFF	TGTGCCAGCAGTTTATCTCGGGGAGGGAGGGGGCGTGAAAAACTGTTTTTT
TRBV6-4	17	.	TRBJ1-1	TRBD1	CASSDPGQGAWGTEAFF	TGTGCCAGCAGTGACCCGGGACAGGGGGCGTGGGGCACTGAAGCTTTCTTT
TRBV18	18	.	TRBJ2-2	TRBD1	CASSPRMGQGANTGELFF	TGTGCCAGCTCACCACGGATGGGACAGGGGGCGAACACCGGGGAGCTGTTTTTT
TRBV12-3/TRBV12-4	12	.	TRBJ1-1	.	CASSLENTEAFF	TGTGCCAGCAGTTTGGAGAACACTGAAGCTTTCTTT
TRBV19	13	.	TRBJ1-5	TRBD1	CASTTQGDQPQHF	TGTGCCAGTACTACCCAGGGGGATCAGCCCCAGCATTTT
TRBV2	14	once	TRBJ1-5	TRBD1	CASSGDRGYQPQHF	TGTGCCAGCAGTGGGGACAGGGGATATCAGCCCCAGCATTTT
TRBV12-5	16	.	TRBJ2-5	TRBD1	CASGLGEVGQQETQYF	TGTGCTAGTGGTTTAGGAGAAGTGGGACAGCAAGAGACCCAGTACTTC
TRBV2	14	.	TRBJ2-5	.	CASSGQTKMETQYF	TGTGCCAGCAGTGGACAGACTAAGATGGAGACCCAGTACTTC
TRBV5-5	14	.	TRBJ2-5	.	CASTPLGIPETQYF	TGTGCCAGCACCCCCTTGGGGATCCCGGAGACCCAGTACTTC
TRBV19	14	.	TRBJ2-2	.	CASSIAQNTGELFF	TGTGCCAGTAGTATAGCGCAGAACACCGGGGAGCTGTTTTTT
TRBV28	16	.	TRBJ2-1	TRBD2	CASSLIGGRPYNEQFF	TGTGCCAGCAGTTTAATCGGCGGGAGGCCCTACAATGAGCAGTTCTTC
TRBV4-3	13	.	TRBJ2-3	TRBD2	CASSQDRAGGQFF	TGCGCCAGCAGCCAAGATCGAGCGGGGGGCCAGTTTTTT
TRBV5-1	14	.	TRBJ2-2	.	CASSLTVNTGELFF	TGCGCCAGCAGCTTGACAGTTAACACCGGGGAGCTGTTTTTT
TRBV4-1	15	.	TRBJ2-7	.	CASSQDHGTSYEQYF	TGCGCCAGCAGCCAAGATCATGGGACGTCCTACGAGCAGTACTTC
TRBV6-1	17	once	TRBJ1-6	TRBD1	CASSEAPGRQGGSPLHF	TGTGCCAGCAGTGAAGCGCCGGGGAGACAGGGGGGTTCACCCCTCCACTTT
TRBV9	15	once	TRBJ2-1	.	CASSPPEDSYNEQFF	TGTGCCAGCAGCCCCCCCGAGGACAGCTACAATGAGCAGTTCTTC
TRBV19	12	.	TRBJ1-5	.	CASSMLNQPQHF	TGTGCCAGTAGTATGTTAAATCAGCCCCAGCATTTT
TRBV4-1	15	.	TRBJ1-1	TRBD1	CASSQPGQGNTEAFF	TGCGCCAGCAGCCAGCCGGGACAGGGGAACACTGAAGCTTTCTTT
TRBV18	15	.	TRBJ2-5	.	CASSPPAGPRETQYF	TGTGCCAGCTCACCACCGGCGGGACCCAGGGAGACCCAGTACTTC
TRBV28	16	once	TRBJ2-5	.	CASTPRWEGVDETQYF	TGTGCCAGCACCCCCCGGTGGGAGGGGGTGGATGAGACCCAGTACTTC
TRBV30	14	few	TRBJ1-4	.	CAWSVGGGGEKLFF	TGTGCCTGGAGTGTCGGGGGAGGGGGTGAAAAACTGTTTTTT
TRBV5-1	12	once	TRBJ2-1	.	CASSLSYNEQFF	TGCGCCAGCAGCTTAAGCTACAATGAGCAGTTCTTC
TRBV5-1	15	once	TRBJ1-2	TRBD1	CASSFNAGTGVGYTF	TGCGCCAGCAGCTTCAACGCCGGGACAGGCGTTGGCTACACCTTC